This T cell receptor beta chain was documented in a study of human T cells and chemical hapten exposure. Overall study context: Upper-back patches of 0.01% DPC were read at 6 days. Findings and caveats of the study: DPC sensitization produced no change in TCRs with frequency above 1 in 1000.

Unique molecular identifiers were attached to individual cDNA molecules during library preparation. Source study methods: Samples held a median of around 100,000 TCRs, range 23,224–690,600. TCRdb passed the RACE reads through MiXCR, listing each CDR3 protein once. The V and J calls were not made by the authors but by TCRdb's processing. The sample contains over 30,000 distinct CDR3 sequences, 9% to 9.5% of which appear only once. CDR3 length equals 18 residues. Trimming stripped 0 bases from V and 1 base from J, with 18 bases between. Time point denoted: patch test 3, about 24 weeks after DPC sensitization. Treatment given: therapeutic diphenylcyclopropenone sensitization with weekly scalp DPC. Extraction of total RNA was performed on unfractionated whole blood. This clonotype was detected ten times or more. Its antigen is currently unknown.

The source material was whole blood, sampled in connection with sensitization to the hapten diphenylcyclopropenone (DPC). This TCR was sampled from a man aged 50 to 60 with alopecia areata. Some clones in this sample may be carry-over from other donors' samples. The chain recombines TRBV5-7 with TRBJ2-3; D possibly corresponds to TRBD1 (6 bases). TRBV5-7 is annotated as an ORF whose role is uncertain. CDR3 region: CASSLATGDAAGTDTQYF. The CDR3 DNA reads TGTGCCAGCAGCTTGGCGACAGGAGACGCAGCAGGCACAGATACGCAGTATTTT.